This entry describes one T cell receptor beta chain. No antigen is known for it. No much larger clonotype is one base removed from it; base qualities were not supplied. This entry is derived from a study of T cells after yellow fever vaccination (dated by TCRdb to about 2019). Study-wide context: The SMART-Seq v4 Ultra Low Input RNA kit was used to prepare libraries from fractions with low cell numbers. Blood samples were taken at several timepoints before and after primary and secondary immunization, and bulk PBMC replicates and cell subsets were isolated. To follow T-cell clones before and after primary and booster YFV17D yellow fever vaccination, bulk TCR alpha and beta repertoires were sequenced over time. Two healthy male donors, one aged 18 to 29 and one aged 30 to 39 years, made up the cohort. The full study reports these points: Because only a couple of donors were included in the study, the extent to which the findings can be generalized is limited. A small fraction of clonotypes showed up in both the CD4 and CD8 compartments, probably as a result of convergent recombination. After the booster, most of the clones that had expanded following primary vaccination were detected again (almost 98% of CD4 and around 88% of CD8), which suggests that memory was broadly maintained. Because abundant contaminating clonotypes from the bulk population could be contained in FACS-sorted repertoires, computational filtering was required. The secondary T-cell response was found to be weaker but faster than the primary response, with a peak reached on day 5 rather than on day 15.

The treatment or condition label corresponds to: live attenuated yellow fever vaccine strain. Two biological replicates of bulk PBMCs were collected at each blood-draw timepoint. A standard Ficoll-Paque protocol was used to isolate PBMCs from peripheral blood. RNA was extracted with TriZol from bulk PBMCs, CD4 and CD8 fractions, and dextramer-positive and dextramer-negative fractions. From its cysteine to its phenylalanine, the CDR3 spans 15 amino acids. Only the CDR3 DNA is retained, 45 bases long and in frame from the first base. V drops 6 bases and J drops 4 bases, leaving 18 bases in between. Looking up the germline V gene yields CDR1 SGHTA and CDR2 FQGNSA. TCR cDNA was synthesized by 5'RACE template switching, through which a universal primer site and unique molecular identifiers were introduced. cDNA synthesis was primed from both the TCR alpha and TCR beta constant segments. Libraries were amplified in two PCR steps, with sample barcodes and sequencing adapters added in the second step. Sequencing of libraries was done on Illumina HiSeq 2500 (2x100 bp) or NovaSeq (2x150 bp). As for the authors' bioinformatics: MIGEC was used to demultiplex reads and collapse the reads into UMI consensus sequences, and MiXCR was used for V(D)J alignment. Using edgeR on replicate PBMC samples, clonotypes were called vaccine-responding if FDR was below 0.01 and the log2 fold change was above 5 up to day 15. CD4 or CD8 identity was assigned to each bulk clonotype according to whether the clonotype was present at higher abundance in the sequenced CD4 repertoire or the sequenced CD8 repertoire. TCRdb reanalyzed the raw reads on its own, using fastp at Q25 for trimming and MiXCR for clone calling, and kept in-frame beta chains. All rows with the same CDR3 protein become a single entry with the most common DNA and genes. These V and J calls rely on TCRdb rather than the paper's analysis. The sample table lists 450,000 to 550,000 distinct CDR3 sequences, 15% to 20% of them with a count of one. The ten top clones hold roughly an eighth of the sample.

This TCR derives from a man between 25 and 39 years old who received the YFV17D yellow fever vaccine. The chain uses TRBV7-2 and TRBJ2-5; TRBD1 might be the D gene, on 5 matching bases. This material consisted of PBMCs, taken 15 days after the yellow fever booster vaccination. The sequenced DNA: TGTGCCAGCAGTCGGACACATCCGTGGGGAGAGACCCAGTACTTC. Its protein product is CASSRTHPWGETQYF.